What follows are 19 T cell receptor beta chains derived from one specimen sequenced in a study of shared clonotypes between healthy human individuals. Naive CD8 isolation took CD45RO-negative cells positively selected for CCR7 and excluded terminally differentiated effector memory CD45RA+ cells. Sequencing was performed with immunoSEQ multiplex PCR; in TCRdb, only in-frame clones are kept and a portion is missing. The sample lists hundreds of thousands of clones; 98% were seen once. The sequenced sample consisted of naive CD8+ T cells sorted from blood. The receptors stem from a man in his thirties or forties in good health.

The J gene is TRBJ2-3, the V gene TRBV5-1; D uncertain. Trimming pared 3 bases from V and 3 bases from J, leaving 11 bases between. CDR1 and CDR2 (germline): SGHRS, YFSETQ. The CDR3 is 14 amino acids. CDR3 loop: CASSSYTLTDTQYF. In nucleotides, the CDR3 is TGCGCCAGCAGCTCGTACACACTTACAGATACGCAGTATTTT.

V and J are TRBV11-3 and TRBJ2-7; possibly TRBD2 for D (5 bases). Germline CDR1 is SGHNT and CDR2 is YENEEA. This CDR3 spans 15 amino acids. Trimming left V 5 bases short and J 5 bases short, with 19 bases between. In DNA, the CDR3 is TGTGCCAGCAGCCACGGGCTAGCTGGTACTCACGAGCAGTACTTC. This gives the protein CASSHGLAGTHEQYF.

V and J are TRBV15 and TRBJ2-5, with unresolved D. Germline CDR1 reads LNHNV; CDR2 reads YYDKDF (reference sequence). V was pared by 1 base and J by 2 bases, with 8 bases between. The CDR3 runs to 14 residues. The CDR3 reads CATSRVGVQETQYF. For the CDR3, the DNA is TGTGCCACCAGCAGAGTTGGGGTACAAGAGACCCAGTACTTC.

The J gene is TRBJ2-1, the V gene TRBV10-3; 8 bases are shared with TRBD2. The germline gives CDR1 ENHRY, CDR2 SYGVKD. This CDR3 spans 18 amino acids. The trim removed 3 bases at V and 4 bases at J, leaving 14 bases unmatched. The DNA of the CDR3 is TGTGCCATCAGTGAATTTGGGACTAGGGGGGAGTTTTACAATGAGCAGTTCTTC. Its translation is CAISEFGTRGEFYNEQFF.

Of note for this clone: Other nucleotide sequences in the sample specify the same CDR3. The rearrangement joins TRBV6-1 to TRBJ2-7; the D is unclear. The CDR3 spans 11 residues. Germline V gene data show CDR1 as MNHNS and CDR2 as SASEGT. Trimming took 8 bases from V and 4 from J, leaving 9 bases between them. As DNA, the CDR3 is TGTGCCAGCTCGGCCAGTTACGAGCAGTACTTC. Translation gives CASSASYEQYF.

This rearrangement joins TRBV30 to TRBJ1-2; no firm D call. Trimming cost V 3 bases and J 8 bases, with 16 bases left between them. The CDR3 runs 13 residues. Germline CDR1 GTSNPN, CDR2 SVGIG (reference sequence). For the CDR3, the DNA is TGTGCCTGGAGCACTGGAGCCAGCGAGGGCTACACCTTC. As protein: CAWSTGASEGYTF.

This clone was observed a single time. This specimen includes other DNA sequences encoding the same CDR3. In DNA, the CDR3 is TGTGCCAGCAGTTTTACGAACACCGGGGAGCTGTTTTTT. Protein: CASSFTNTGELFF. The rearrangement links TRBV27 to TRBJ2-2; no definite D call. Germline V lookup: CDR1 MNHEY, CDR2 SMNVEV (reference sequence). This CDR3 contains 13 residues. Trimming removed 3 bases at V and 0 bases at J, with 2 bases between.

To note about this clone: One junction end does not reproduce the germline sequence, and a read error may be involved. This rearrangement joins TRBV5-1 to TRBJ2-7, with 7 bases fitting TRBD1. The length of the CDR3 is 14 residues. Germline V lookup: CDR1 SGHRS, CDR2 YFSETQ. CDR3 coding DNA: TGCGCCAGCAGCTTGGGACAGGGCTCCCACGAGCAGTACTTC. Its protein product is CASSLGQGSHEQYF. The entire variable domain, with the rest obtained from reference TRBV5-1 and TRBJ2-7, is as follows: KAGVTQTPRYLIKTRGQQVTLSCSPISGHRSVSWYQQTPGQGLQFLFEYFSETQRNKGNFPGRFSGRQFSNSRSEMNVSTLELGDSALYLCASSLGQGSHEQYFGPGTRLTVT.

V gene TRBV4-3 combines with J gene TRBJ1-5; D gene unclear. The CDR3 consists of 16 residues. Trimming left V 0 bases short and J 6 bases short, with 15 bases between. From germline, CDR1 is LGHNA and CDR2 YSLEER. CDR3 sequence: CASSQDVGNFGQPQHF. The CDR3 bases are TGCGCCAGCAGCCAAGATGTTGGGAACTTTGGTCAGCCCCAGCATTTT.

To note about this clone: Different DNA sequences within this sample yield the same CDR3. This chain uses TRBV9 with TRBJ2-3, with 8 bases matching TRBD2. CDR3 size: 14 residues. Germline V gives CDR1 SGDLS, CDR2 YYNGEE. Trimming at V came to 4 bases and at J to 0 bases, leaving 1 base not matched to a gene. In DNA form, the CDR3 reads TGTGCCAGCAGCTCTAGCGGGAGCACAGATACGCAGTATTTT. Amino acid sequence: CASSSSGSTDTQYF.

V gene TRBV7-8 combines with J gene TRBJ2-7; tentatively, D is TRBD2 (5 bases). The CDR3 loop spans 16 amino acids. With 5 bases removed from V and 5 bases from J, the gap between germline ends came to 22 bases. Germline values: CDR1 SGHVS, CDR2 FQNEAQ. DNA for the CDR3: TGTGCCAGCAGCCCGTCTCGGGGTAGGCTTTTTGACGAGCAGTACTTC. Residues: CASSPSRGRLFDEQYF. Variable domain in full (rest from reference TRBV7-8 and TRBJ2-7): GAGVSQSPRYKVAKRGQDVALRCDPISGHVSLFWYQQALGQGPEFLTYFQNEAQLDKSGLPSDRFFAERPEGSVSTLKIQRTQQEDSAVYLCASSPSRGRLFDEQYFGPGTRLTVT.

The chain uses TRBV7-9 and TRBJ2-1; the D gene is possibly TRBD2 (6 bases). V lost 5 bases to trimming and J lost 2 bases, with 13 bases between them. Germline CDR1 and CDR2: SEHNR and FQNEAQ (reference sequence). The CDR3 spans 15 residues. The CDR3 sequence: CASSGRAGPYNEQFF. As DNA, the CDR3 is TGTGCCAGCAGCGGGAGAGCGGGCCCCTACAATGAGCAGTTCTTC.

J is TRBJ1-3 and V is TRBV5-8; no reliable D call. V was cut by 0 bases and J by 0 bases, with 4 bases left in between. Germline V CDR1 and CDR2: SGHTS, YDEGEE. The CDR3 runs 14 residues. The CDR3 nucleotides read TGTGCCAGCAGCTTGGCTGTCTCTGGAAACACCATATATTTT. It encodes CASSLAVSGNTIYF.

The V and J genes are TRBV28 and TRBJ2-5; D remains ambiguous. CDR1 MDHEN and CDR2 SYDVKM come from the germline V gene. The V end lost 5 bases, the J end lost 7 bases, and 11 bases lay between the germline ends. The CDR3 extends over 12 amino acids. In DNA form, the CDR3 reads TGTGCCAGCAGTCGCAGGCTTGGGACCCAGTACTTC. This gives the protein CASSRRLGTQYF. Full variable domain (remainder filled in from reference TRBV28 and TRBJ2-5): DVKVTQSSRYLVKRTGEKVFLECVQDMDHENMFWYRQDPGLGLRLIYFSYDVKMKEKGDIPEGYSVSREKKERFSLILESASTNQTSMYLCASSRRLGTQYFGPGTRLLVL.

The chain couples TRBV15 to TRBJ2-3; the D gene is possibly TRBD2 (5 bases). The V gene lost 3 bases and the J gene lost 3 bases, with 10 bases spanning the gap. Germline V lookup: CDR1 LNHNV, CDR2 YYDKDF (reference sequence). The CDR3 runs 14 residues. The CDR3 is CATSRPGETDTQYF. The CDR3 DNA is TGTGCCACCAGCAGGCCCGGGGAAACAGATACGCAGTATTTT.

The chain joins TRBV4-1 to TRBJ1-1; D perhaps matches TRBD1 (5 bases). This CDR3 contains 15 residues. Germline V lookup: CDR1 MGHRA, CDR2 YSYEKL. V lost 4 bases and J lost 1, with 13 bases in between. The CDR3: CASSPRGGENTEAFF. CDR3 nucleotides: TGCGCCAGCAGCCCCCGGGGAGGGGAGAACACTGAAGCTTTCTTT.

The V gene is TRBV6-1, the J gene TRBJ2-1; no definite D call. The germline V and J ends were trimmed by 1 base and 4 bases, with 17 bases remaining between them. Germline V gene lookup returns CDR1 MNHNS and CDR2 SASEGT. The CDR3 runs 17 residues. The CDR3 bases are TGTGCCAGCAGTGAAGTCTGGCTGGGGAAATTATACAATGAGCAGTTCTTC. The encoded protein is CASSEVWLGKLYNEQFF.

The J gene is TRBJ1-5, the V gene TRBV2; weak D call: TRBD1 (6 bases). The length of the CDR3 is 14 residues. The germline gives CDR1 SNHLY, CDR2 FYNNEI. V lost 0 bases and J 6 bases, leaving 9 bases between the germline ends. The CDR3 DNA follows: TGTGCCAGCAGTGAAGCTTCAGGGGCTCAGCCCCAGCATTTT. Translated: CASSEASGAQPQHF.

As to this clone: The identical CDR3 is also encoded by other nucleotide sequences in the sample. This chain uses TRBV7-9 with TRBJ2-1; the D is unclear. The length of the CDR3 is 12 residues. Trimming pared 1 base from V and 6 bases from J, leaving 4 bases between. Germline V gives CDR1 SEHNR, CDR2 FQNEAQ (reference sequence). The CDR3 nucleotides read TGTGCCAGCAGCTTAGGTTTCAATGAGCAGTTCTTC. Translated, it gives CASSLGFNEQFF.